This T cell receptor beta chain appears in the sequencing data of a study of blood T cell repertoires in COVID-19 (TCRdb year 2020). For context, the study as a whole: Samples covering the acute and convalescent phases of COVID-19 were provided by collaborators in the United States, Italy and Spain. Subjects who had been exposed to COVID-19, were actively infected with it, or had recovered from it provided the deeply sampled blood TCRbeta repertoires that made up the dataset. The material from the prospective study consisted of cDNA or gDNA derived from T cells, B-cell-depleted T cells, or PBMCs. The samples were drawn from two sources: the first 160 participants of the ongoing ImmuneRACE study, and fewer than 1,500 subjects contributed by 6 global collaborators. Where available, HLA class I and class II types were taken from metadata supplied by the sample provider and were not determined by assay-based typing. Sample metadata almost always included a de-identified subject ID, COVID-19 status, age in years and sex. The repertoires were made available in a free public database intended to serve as a resource for research on the immune response to SARS-CoV-2.

The immunoSEQ Assay, a bias-controlled multiplex PCR, was used to amplify TCRbeta CDR3 regions from genomic DNA. For the original study's pipeline: Within the assay, amplification of reference gene primers was used to estimate how many nucleated cells each sample contained. To quantify the absolute abundance of each unique TCRbeta CDR3 rearrangement, sequence reads were collapsed and filtered. For each sample, productive Simpson clonality was calculated as the square root of Simpson's diversity index across productive rearrangements. The table comes from immuneACCESS by way of TCRdb, which keeps in-frame sequences with V and J called. Part of the clones is missing from these tables; in studies checked, under half for an unresolved V gene and the rest for unknown reasons. V and J calls plus clone size are reproduced from that table; the DNA served to infer D and trimming. Recorded for this sample are some 62,000 clones; approximately 90% of them occurred a single time. The ten largest clones add up to more than 15% of the sample.

Details on this clone: Its specific antigen is unknown. No much larger clone exists at a distance of one base, and base qualities are not known.

Study-wide conclusions, independent of this receptor: Clinical and demographic metadata were provided uncurated, with the amount varying by source and participant.

In Seattle, one collaborating source enrolled patients while the infection was active and tracked those patients longitudinally over the course of disease. Each collaborating institution followed its own protocols to collect whole blood in K2EDTA tubes. For TCRbeta analysis, collaborators shipped samples as frozen whole blood, isolated PBMCs, or DNA extracted from either of those sample types. Material: peripheral blood. The clonotype was recovered from a woman in her fifties or sixties with COVID-19, enrolled during active disease.

The CDR3 protein sequence reads: CATVGLEGDYGYTF. Read as DNA, the sequence is TGTGCCACCGTCGGACTAGAAGGGGACTATGGCTACACCTTC. The rearrangement joined TRBV25-1 to TRBJ1-2, and perhaps TRBD1 as D gene, on 5 matching bases. From cysteine to phenylalanine, the CDR3 is 14 amino acids long. Here the CDR3 DNA is all that survives: 42 bases in frame from base 1. Looking up the germline V gene yields CDR1 MGHDK and CDR2 SYGVNS. V is shortened by 10 bases, J by 3 bases, and the region joining them spans 18 bases.